Sequencing of this TCR beta chain was carried out in a study of cytomegalovirus exposure and HLA in healthy donors. Overall study findings and caveats: HLA alleles showed associations with around 15,000 TCR beta sequences in a later analysis, at a 0.05 false discovery rate. The classifier reportedly diagnosed cytomegalovirus status with high sensitivity and specificity. In a later analysis, TCR beta V- and J-gene trimming showed a link to a missense DCLRE1C variant. Presence/absence analyses rested on an assumption that sequencing depth was roughly uniform across donors.

Concerning this clone: No antigen is known for it.

It was with 60 Vbeta and 13 Jbeta primers that the PCR ran. Produced via immunoSEQ multiplex PCR; TCRdb's table is partial and in-frame only. The sample consists of just under 150,000 clones, roughly 80% of them appearing once. Germline V CDR1 and CDR2: LGHNA, YSLEER. This CDR3 comprises 18 residues. The V and J ends lost 0 bases and 4 bases, in that order; junction bases with no gene match: 11. The sequence was collected from a woman in her twenties or thirties in good health and CMV-seronegative. The sequenced material came from PBMCs. J is TRBJ2-3 and V is TRBV4-3, with TRBD2 matching over 9 bases. The CDR3 here is CASSQDLRLAGPPDTQYF. Here the CDR3 DNA reads TGCGCCAGCAGCCAAGATCTTCGGCTAGCGGGGCCCCCAGATACGCAGTATTTT.